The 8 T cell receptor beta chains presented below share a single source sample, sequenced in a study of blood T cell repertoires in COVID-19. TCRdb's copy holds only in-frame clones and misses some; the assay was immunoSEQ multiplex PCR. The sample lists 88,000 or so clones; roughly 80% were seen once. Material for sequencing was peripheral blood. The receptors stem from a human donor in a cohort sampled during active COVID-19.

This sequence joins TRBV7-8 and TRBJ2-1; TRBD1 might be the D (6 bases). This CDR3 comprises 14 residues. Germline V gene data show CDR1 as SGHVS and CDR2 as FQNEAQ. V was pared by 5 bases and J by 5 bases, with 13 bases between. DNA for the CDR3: TGTGCCAGCAGCCGAGACCGGGACAACAATGAGCAGTTCTTC. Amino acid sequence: CASSRDRDNNEQFF.

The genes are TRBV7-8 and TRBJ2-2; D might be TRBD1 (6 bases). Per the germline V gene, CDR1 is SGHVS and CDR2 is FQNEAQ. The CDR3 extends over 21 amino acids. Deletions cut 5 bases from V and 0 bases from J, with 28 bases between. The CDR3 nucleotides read TGTGCCAGCAGCCCCCCCAGCCGAAGACAGGCCACCCGTTCGAACACCGGGGAGCTGTTTTTT. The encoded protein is CASSPPSRRQATRSNTGELFF.

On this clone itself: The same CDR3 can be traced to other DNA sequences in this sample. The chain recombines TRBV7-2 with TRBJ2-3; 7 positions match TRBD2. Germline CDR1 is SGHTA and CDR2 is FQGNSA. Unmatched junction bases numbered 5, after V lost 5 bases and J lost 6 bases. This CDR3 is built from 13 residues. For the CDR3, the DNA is TGTGCCAGCAGCCTGACTAGCAGTGATACGCAGTATTTT. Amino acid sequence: CASSLTSSDTQYF.

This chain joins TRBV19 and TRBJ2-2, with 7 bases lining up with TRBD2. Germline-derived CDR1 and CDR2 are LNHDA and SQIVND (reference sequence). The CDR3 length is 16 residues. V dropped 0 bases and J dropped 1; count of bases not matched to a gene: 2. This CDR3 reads CASSIEASGNTGELFF. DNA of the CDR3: TGTGCCAGTAGTATAGAGGCTAGCGGGAACACCGGGGAGCTGTTTTTT.

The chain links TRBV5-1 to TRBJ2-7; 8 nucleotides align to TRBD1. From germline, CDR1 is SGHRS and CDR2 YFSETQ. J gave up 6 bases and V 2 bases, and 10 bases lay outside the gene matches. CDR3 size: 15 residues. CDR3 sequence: CASSFGKDRAAEQYF. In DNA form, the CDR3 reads TGCGCCAGCAGCTTTGGGAAGGACAGGGCGGCCGAGCAGTACTTC.

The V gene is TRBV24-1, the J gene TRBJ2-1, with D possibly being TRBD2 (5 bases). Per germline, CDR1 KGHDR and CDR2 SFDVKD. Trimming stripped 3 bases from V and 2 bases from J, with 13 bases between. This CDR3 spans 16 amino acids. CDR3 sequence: CATSDPTSSPYNEQFF. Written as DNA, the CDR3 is TGTGCCACCAGTGATCCTACTAGTAGCCCCTACAATGAGCAGTTCTTC.

CDR3 nucleotides: TGTGCCTGGACCCTCAACTCGGGACTAGGAGACTACGAGCAGTACTTC. Amino acids: CAWTLNSGLGDYEQYF. V and J are TRBV30 and TRBJ2-7; 8 bases fit TRBD2. Germline V gene data show CDR1 as GTSNPN and CDR2 as SVGIG (reference sequence). The CDR3 runs to 16 residues. With 4 bases clipped from V and 3 bases from J, the junction kept 14 bases outside the gene matches. The whole variable domain, remainder taken from reference TRBV30 and TRBJ2-7, is SQTIHQWPATLVQPVGSPLSLECTVEGTSNPNLYWYRQAAGRGLQLLFYSVGIGQISSEVPQNLSASRPQDRQFILSSKKLLLSDSGFYLCAWTLNSGLGDYEQYFGPGTRLTVT.

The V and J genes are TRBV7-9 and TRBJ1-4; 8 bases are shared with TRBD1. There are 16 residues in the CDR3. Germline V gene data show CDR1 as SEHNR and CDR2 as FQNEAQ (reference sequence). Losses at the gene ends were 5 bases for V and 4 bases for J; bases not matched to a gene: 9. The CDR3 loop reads CASSAYTGGLNEKLFF. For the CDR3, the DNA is TGTGCCAGCAGCGCCTACACAGGGGGTCTTAATGAAAAACTGTTTTTT.